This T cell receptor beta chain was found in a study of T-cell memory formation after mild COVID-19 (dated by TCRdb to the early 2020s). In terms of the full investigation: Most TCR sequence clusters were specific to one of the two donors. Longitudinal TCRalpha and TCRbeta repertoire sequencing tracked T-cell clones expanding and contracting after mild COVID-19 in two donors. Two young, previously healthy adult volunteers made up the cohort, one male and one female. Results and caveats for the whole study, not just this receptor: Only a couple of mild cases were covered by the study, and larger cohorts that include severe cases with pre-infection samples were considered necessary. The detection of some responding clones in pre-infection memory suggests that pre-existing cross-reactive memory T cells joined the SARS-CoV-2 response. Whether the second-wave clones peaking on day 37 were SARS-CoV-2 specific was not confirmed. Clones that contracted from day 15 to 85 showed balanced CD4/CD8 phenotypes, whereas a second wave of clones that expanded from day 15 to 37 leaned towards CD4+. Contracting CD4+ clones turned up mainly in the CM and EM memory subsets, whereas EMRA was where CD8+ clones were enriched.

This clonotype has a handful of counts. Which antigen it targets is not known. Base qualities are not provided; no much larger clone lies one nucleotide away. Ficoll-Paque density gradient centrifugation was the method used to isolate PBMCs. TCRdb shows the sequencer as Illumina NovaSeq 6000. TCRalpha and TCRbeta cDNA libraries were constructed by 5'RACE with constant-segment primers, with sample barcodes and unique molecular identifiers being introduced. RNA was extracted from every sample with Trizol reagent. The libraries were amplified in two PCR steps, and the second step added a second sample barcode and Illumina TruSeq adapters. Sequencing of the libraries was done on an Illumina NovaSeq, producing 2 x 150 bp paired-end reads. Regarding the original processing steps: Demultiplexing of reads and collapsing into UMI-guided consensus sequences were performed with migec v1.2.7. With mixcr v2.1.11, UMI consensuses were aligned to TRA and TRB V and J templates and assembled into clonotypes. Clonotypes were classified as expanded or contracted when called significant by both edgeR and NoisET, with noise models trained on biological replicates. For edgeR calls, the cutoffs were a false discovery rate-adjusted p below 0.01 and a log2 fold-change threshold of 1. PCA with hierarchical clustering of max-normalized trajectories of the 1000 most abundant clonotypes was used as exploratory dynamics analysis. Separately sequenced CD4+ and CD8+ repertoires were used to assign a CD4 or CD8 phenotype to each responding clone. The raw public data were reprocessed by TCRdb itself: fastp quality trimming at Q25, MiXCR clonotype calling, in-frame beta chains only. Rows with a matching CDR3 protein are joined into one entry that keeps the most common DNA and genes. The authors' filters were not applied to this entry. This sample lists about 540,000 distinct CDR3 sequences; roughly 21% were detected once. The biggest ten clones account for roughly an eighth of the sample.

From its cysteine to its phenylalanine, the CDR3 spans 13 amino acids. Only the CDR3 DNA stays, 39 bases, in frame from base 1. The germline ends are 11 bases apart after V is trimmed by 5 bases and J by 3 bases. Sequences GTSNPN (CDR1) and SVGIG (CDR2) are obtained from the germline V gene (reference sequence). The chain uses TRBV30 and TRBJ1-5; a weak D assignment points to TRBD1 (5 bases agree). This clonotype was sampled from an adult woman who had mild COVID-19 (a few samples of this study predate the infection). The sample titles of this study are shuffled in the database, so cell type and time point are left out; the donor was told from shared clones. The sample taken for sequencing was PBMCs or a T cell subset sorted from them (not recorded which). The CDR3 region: CAWDRGPNQPQHF. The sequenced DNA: TGTGCCTGGGACAGAGGGCCCAATCAGCCCCAGCATTTT.